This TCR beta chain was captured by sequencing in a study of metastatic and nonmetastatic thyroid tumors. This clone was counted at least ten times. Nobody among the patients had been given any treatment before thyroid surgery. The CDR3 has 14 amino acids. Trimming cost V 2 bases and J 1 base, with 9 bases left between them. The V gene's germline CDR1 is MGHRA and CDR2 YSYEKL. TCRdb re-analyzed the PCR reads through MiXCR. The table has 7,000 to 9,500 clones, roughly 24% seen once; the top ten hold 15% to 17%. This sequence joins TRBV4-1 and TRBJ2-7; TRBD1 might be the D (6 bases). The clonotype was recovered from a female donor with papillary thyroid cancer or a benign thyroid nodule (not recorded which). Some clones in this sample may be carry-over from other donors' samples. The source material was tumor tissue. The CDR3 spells CASSQTGTSYEQYF. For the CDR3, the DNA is TGCGCCAGCAGCCAAACAGGGACGTCCTACGAGCAGTACTTC.